This entry concerns a single TCR beta chain. Its antigen is as yet unknown. The data are from a study of graft-versus-host responses after intestinal transplantation. Study-level results: After transplant, early declines in HvG clones were associated with peak levels of circulating GvH clones.

Only in-frame clones appear in the TCRdb table, and some are missing; sequencing was by immunoSEQ multiplex PCR. The sample holds some 140,000 clones, about 90% seen once. This CDR3 has 13 amino acids. CDR1 is MDHEN and CDR2 is SYDVKM in the germline V gene. V lost 6 bases, J lost 2 bases, and 5 bases lay in between. This chain uses TRBV28 with TRBJ2-6; no firm D call. This clonotype originated in a human donor who received an intestinal transplant. Here the sequenced sample was unstimulated CD4+ T cells sorted from spleen or lymph node cells, taken before intestinal transplant. The CDR3 DNA is TGTGCCAGCAGGGAGCCTGGGGCCAACGTCCTGACTTTC. Protein: CASREPGANVLTF.